This note documents a single T cell receptor beta chain sequence. What it recognizes is unknown. The sample is drawn from a study of OX40 agonist ivuxolimab in advanced cancers. The CDR3 extends over 15 amino acids. Germline values: CDR1 MNHNS, CDR2 SASEGT. V lost 4 bases, J lost 0 bases, and 11 bases lay in between. Blood sampling was done at baseline, cycle 4 day 1, and cycle 7 day 1. General study points: At doses 0.1 to 3.0 mg/kg, CD4+ and CD8+ clones expanded.

Profiled with immunoSEQ multiplex PCR; TCRdb holds only in-frame clones, not every one. Seen here are under 90,000 clones, roughly 88% observed once, and the top ten hold approximately 2%. This TCR came from an adult with an advanced solid tumor such as melanoma, head and neck, liver or kidney cancer. This chain connects TRBV6-1 to TRBJ2-3; D unresolved. The specimen comprised CD4+ or CD8+ T cells sorted from blood, sampled in a trial of the OX40 agonist ivuxolimab. DNA of the CDR3: TGTGCCAGCAGTGGGCGCGAAGCTAGCACAGATACGCAGTATTTT. It translates to CASSGREASTDTQYF.